This TCR beta chain was captured in a study of tissue T cells after allogeneic stem cell transplantation. The study, taken as a whole, reports: TCR repertoires tracked anatomic similarity, regardless of disease or transplant status. Only a limited share of tissue TCRs appeared in blood or spleen. Some tissue clones might be persisting host cells; their alloreactivity or antigen specificity was not determined.

The time point here: mouse harvest day 7 after allogeneic transplant. Tail vein injection delivered 10^7 T-cell-depleted bone marrow cells and 10^6 splenic CD5+ T cells. A word on this clone: Its target is unknown. Each gene name is a mouse one. With the read ending 1 residue before the CDR3 end, the germline J gene is used to fill in that end.

Survey-depth TCRbeta CDR3 sequencing reported V/J genes and productive frequencies. Assay used: immunoSEQ multiplex PCR; TCRdb lists only in-frame clones, some missing. The table lists thousands of clones, about 46% of them singletons. Germline V gene lookup returns CDR1 SNHLY and CDR2 FYNGKV (reference sequence). The CDR3 is made up of 15 amino acids. V was clipped by 4 bases and J by 7 bases; unmatched bases: 6. The sequence was obtained from a female BALB/c mouse given C57BL/6 T cells with graft-versus-host disease after an allogeneic hematopoietic cell transplant. The rearrangement joins TRBV3 to TRBJ1-4; the match to TRBD1 covers 10 bases. Sequenced sample: gut tissue. The sequenced CDR3 bases are TGTGCCAGCAGCTCGACAGGGGGCGCCCCCGAAAGATTATTT. It codes for CASSSTGGAPERLF. The CDR3 in full is CASSSTGGAPERLFF. Variable domain in full (rest from reference TRBV3 and TRBJ1-4): GPKVLQIPSHQIIDMGQMVTLNCDPVSNHLYFYWYKQILGQQMEFLVNFYNGKVMEKSKLFKDQFSVERPDGSYFTLKIQPTALEDSAVYFCASSSTGGAPERLFFGHGTKLSVL.